This T cell receptor (beta chain) was sequenced during a study of T cell repertoires in cytomegalovirus infection (dated by TCRdb to the late 2010s). Turning to the overall study: Alongside well-studied HLA-B-restricted epitopes, the peptide stimulations were aimed at recently identified HLA-C-restricted CMV epitopes, whose presentation resists viral immunomodulation. The HLA type of each donor mattered for the analysis, because public TCR beta signatures pointed to carriage of CMV infection along with the matching HLA type.

What the work shows at the level of the full study, not this receptor alone: Carriers of CMV infection plus the relevant HLA type were discriminated by the cumulative frequency of public TCR beta family members in the study cohort and in an independent roughly 320-donor cohort. The ex vivo response was dominated by HLA-C-restricted CMV-specific TCR beta clonotypes, which also provided the single most frequent clonotype in two of eight donors.

The run used an Illumina HiSeq 1500. TCRdb ran its own pipeline on the public reads, namely fastp trimming at Q25 and MiXCR clone calling, and kept in-frame beta chains. Rows merge per CDR3 protein into single entries with the most common DNA and genes. This sample is represented by approximately 730,000 distinct CDR3 sequences; around 32% of them were singletons. The top ten clonotypes cover roughly 20% of the sample. The treatment or condition label on this specimen signifies: in vitro stimulation with specific CMV peptide epitopes to enrich CMV-specific T cells. A note on this clonotype: What this receptor recognizes is not known. Base qualities are missing; no much larger clone stands one base away.

The receptor's source is a human donor in good health (CMV status not recorded). Some clones in this sample may be carry-over from other donors' samples. The sequenced sample was cultured PBMCs, obtained from culture after CMV antigen stimulation.

The base sequence is TGTGCCAGTAGTGTAACCGGGACTAGCGGGAGTGGATTAGAGACCCAGTACTTC. The encoded protein is CASSVTGTSGSGLETQYF. Recombination linked TRBV19 to TRBJ2-5, with 14 bases aligning to TRBD2. V has 5 bases trimmed and J has 4 bases trimmed; junction bases matching no gene number 12. CDR1 and CDR2, per the germline V gene (reference sequence), are LNHDA and SQIVND. The CDR3 starts with the cysteine, ends with the phenylalanine, and has 18 residues. The CDR3 DNA has 54 bases and is translated from base 1.